This TCR beta chain was documented in a study of OX40 agonist ivuxolimab in advanced cancers. As for the study in general: Patients were 82.7% male with ages roughly 23 to 90, mean about 54.

Sequencing was performed with immunoSEQ multiplex PCR; in TCRdb, only in-frame clones are kept and a portion is missing. The sample has more than 20,000 clones, 90% to 95% seen once; the top ten hold about three fifths. This clonotype was sampled from an adult with an advanced solid tumor such as melanoma, head and neck, liver or kidney cancer. Here the sequenced sample was CD4+ or CD8+ T cells sorted from blood, taken in a trial of the OX40 agonist ivuxolimab.

CDR3 residues: CASSLGQGAAYEQYF. The DNA for the CDR3 is TGTGCCAGCAGCTTAGGGCAGGGGGCCGCTTACGAGCAGTACTTC. The genes are TRBV11-2 and TRBJ2-7, with TRBD1 matching 8 bases. CDR1 is SGHAT and CDR2 is FQNNGV in the germline V gene. The ends lost 1 base at V and 4 bases at J; junction bases unmatched: 6. This CDR3 has 15 amino acids.